The rows below give T cell receptor beta chains drawn from one sample of a study of blood T cells in healthy people across ages. MiXCR, applied by TCRdb to the 5' RACE reads, yields one record per CDR3 protein. The sample has fewer than 1,000,000 distinct CDR3 sequences; about 42% are singletons. Source material: blood. These receptors all come from a man aged 80 or over in good health. Each CDR3 is given with its conserved first and last residue. Fields, in order: J gene, CDR3 length, V gene, D gene, clone size, CDR3 protein, CDR3 DNA. D genes are given only for firm matches. A row's size may be missing; if present it is once, few, many or a size class.

>TRBJ2-3|14|TRBV28|TRBD2|few
CASVLAGVTDTQYF
TGTGCCAGCGTCCTTGCGGGAGTAACAGATACGCAGTATTTT
>TRBJ2-3|15|TRBV3-1|NA|NA
CASSQGPVSTDTQYF
TGTGCCAGCAGCCAAGGCCCCGTGAGCACAGATACGCAGTATTTT
>TRBJ2-5|14|TRBV6-2/TRBV6-3|NA|NA
CASSYVGQSEEQYF
TGTGCCAGCAGTTACGTTGGACAATCAGAGGAACAGTACTTC
>TRBJ1-1|15|TRBV27|NA|NA
CASTPLGASYTEAFF
TGTGCCAGCACCCCACTGGGGGCAAGTTACACTGAAGCTTTCTTT
>TRBJ2-3|15|TRBV9|NA|NA
CASSLGAFDSDTQYF
TGTGCCAGCAGCCTTGGGGCCTTTGACTCAGATACGCAGTATTTT
>TRBJ2-7|15|TRBV13|NA|many
CASSLGALDSYEQYF
TGTGCCAGCAGCTTAGGTGCTCTTGATTCCTACGAGCAGTACTTC
>TRBJ2-1|13|TRBV20-1|TRBD2|NA
CSGGTSAYNEQFF
TGCAGTGGGGGAACTAGCGCCTACAATGAGCAGTTCTTC
>TRBJ2-5|15|TRBV28|TRBD1|NA
CANSLEWTGKETQYF
TGTGCCAACAGTTTGGAATGGACAGGGAAAGAGACCCAGTACTTC
>TRBJ2-1|14|TRBV2|TRBD2|NA
CASREASGSNEQFF
TGTGCCAGCCGAGAGGCTAGCGGGAGTAATGAGCAGTTCTTC
>TRBJ1-2|14|TRBV20-1|NA|NA
CSASGGAENYGYTF
TGCAGTGCTAGCGGGGGGGCTGAGAACTATGGCTACACCTTC
>TRBJ1-1|16|TRBV6-1|TRBD1|few
CASRDRARQGRTEAFF
TGTGCTAGCAGGGATCGGGCAAGACAGGGAAGGACTGAAGCTTTCTTT
>TRBJ2-7|17|TRBV6-2/TRBV6-3|TRBD2|many
CASSYSKGLADDYEQYF
TGTGCCAGCAGTTACTCGAAGGGCCTAGCGGATGATTACGAGCAGTACTTC
>TRBJ2-3|16|TRBV5-1|NA|NA
CASSLEGDERTDTQYF
TGCGCCAGCAGCTTGGAAGGAGACGAACGCACAGATACGCAGTATTTT
>TRBJ2-5|15|TRBV29-1|NA|NA
CSVGVVGARQETQYF
TGCAGCGTTGGGGTTGTGGGGGCAAGGCAAGAGACCCAGTACTTC
>TRBJ2-1|15|TRBV12-3/TRBV12-4|NA|NA
CASSLEGRGSDEQFF
TGTGCCAGCAGTTTAGAGGGCAGGGGTTCGGATGAGCAGTTCTTC
>TRBJ2-7|15|TRBV27|TRBD2|few
CASSFLTSGTYEQYF
TGTGCCAGCAGTTTTCTGACTAGCGGAACCTACGAGCAGTACTTC
>TRBJ2-7|13|TRBV9|NA|once
CASSVVEFDEQYF
TGTGCCAGCAGCGTAGTGGAGTTTGACGAGCAGTACTTC
>TRBJ1-2|13|TRBV7-2|NA|few
CASSLGDFYGYTF
TGTGCCAGCAGCTTAGGAGATTTCTATGGCTACACCTTC
>TRBJ2-5|12|TRBV20-1|TRBD2|NA
CSARTSFETQYF
TGCAGTGCTAGGACTAGCTTCGAGACCCAGTACTTC
>TRBJ2-3|15|TRBV20-1|TRBD2|once
CSARVPGGSTDAQYF
TGCAGTGCTAGAGTGCCGGGAGGGAGCACAGATGCGCAGTATTTT
>TRBJ1-1|10|TRBV29-1|NA|NA
CSVLAGVAFF
TGCAGCGTGCTTGCCGGGGTCGCTTTCTTT
>TRBJ2-3|14|TRBV12-3/TRBV12-4|TRBD1|once
CASSLAGGFDTQYF
TGTGCCAGCAGTTTGGCAGGGGGTTTCGATACGCAGTATTTT
>TRBJ2-4|12|TRBV30|TRBD1|NA
CAWSPDREKWYF
TGTGCCTGGAGTCCGGACAGGGAAAAGTGGTACTTC
>TRBJ2-2|14|TRBV5-1|TRBD1|few
CASSLQGSTGELFF
TGCGCCAGCAGCTTACAGGGGTCGACCGGGGAGCTGTTTTTT
>TRBJ2-1|16|TRBV13|TRBD2|NA
CASSSLGTSFSHEQFF
TGTGCCAGCAGCTCCCTCGGGACTAGTTTCTCGCATGAGCAGTTCTTC
>TRBJ2-7|14|TRBV27|TRBD2|NA
CASSPSGRDNEQYF
TGTGCCAGCAGCCCTAGCGGGAGAGATAACGAGCAGTACTTC
>TRBJ2-5|13|TRBV20-1|NA|few
CSASPGFQETQYF
TGCAGTGCTAGTCCGGGCTTTCAAGAGACCCAGTACTTC
>TRBJ2-7|12|TRBV29-1|NA|NA
CSVTSGWFEQYF
TGCAGCGTGACCAGCGGGTGGTTCGAGCAGTACTTC
>TRBJ1-2|13|TRBV28|NA|NA
CASSPHGGYGYTF
TGTGCCAGCAGTCCCCACGGGGGCTATGGCTACACCTTC
>TRBJ2-7|14|TRBV6-5|NA|NA
CASSRDRHSYEQYF
TGTGCCAGCAGCCGCGACAGGCACTCCTACGAGCAGTACTTC
>TRBJ2-7|15|TRBV7-3|TRBD2|NA
CASSPKAGDSYEQYF
TGTGCCAGCAGCCCAAAGGCGGGAGACTCCTACGAGCAGTACTTC
>TRBJ2-1|16|TRBV20-1|TRBD2|NA
CSALPPAGDFYNEQFF
TGCAGTGCGCTCCCTCCGGCGGGAGACTTCTACAATGAGCAGTTCTTC
>TRBJ2-3|13|TRBV20-1|NA|NA
CSANRRESDTQYF
TGCAGTGCTAACCGCAGGGAATCTGATACGCAGTATTTT
>TRBJ2-5|14|TRBV27|TRBD1|NA
CASRTTGGQETQYF
TGTGCCAGTAGGACGACAGGGGGCCAAGAGACCCAGTACTTC